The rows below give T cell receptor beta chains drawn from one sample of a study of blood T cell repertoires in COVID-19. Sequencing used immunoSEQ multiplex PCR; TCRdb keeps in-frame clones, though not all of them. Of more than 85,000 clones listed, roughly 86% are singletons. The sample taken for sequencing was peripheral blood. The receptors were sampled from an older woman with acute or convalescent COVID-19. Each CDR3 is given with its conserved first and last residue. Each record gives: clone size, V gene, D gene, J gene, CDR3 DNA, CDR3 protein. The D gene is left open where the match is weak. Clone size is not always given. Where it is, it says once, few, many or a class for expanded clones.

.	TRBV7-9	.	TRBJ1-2	TGTGCCAGCAGCTTAGCCCCGTGGACAGACGGCTACACCTTC	CASSLAPWTDGYTF
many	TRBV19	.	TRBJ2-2	TGTGCCAGTAGTACCTGGGGGGCCGGGGAGCTGTTTTTT	CASSTWGAGELFF
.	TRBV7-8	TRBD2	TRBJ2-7	TGTGCCAGCAGCTTAGATTTCGGCGGGAGGGCCGCCTACGAGCAGTACTTC	CASSLDFGGRAAYEQYF
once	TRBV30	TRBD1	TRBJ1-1	TGTGCCTGGAGACCACTTCCGGGACAGGACACTGAAGCTTTCTTT	CAWRPLPGQDTEAFF
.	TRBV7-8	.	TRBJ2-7	TGTGCCACCGCCACGAGGGAACGGGGATACGAGCAGTACTTC	CATATRERGYEQYF
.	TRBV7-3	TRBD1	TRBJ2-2	TGTGCCAGCAGCTTAAAGGGACAGGGGGCGAACACCGGGGAGCTGTTTTTT	CASSLKGQGANTGELFF
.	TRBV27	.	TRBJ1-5	TGTGCCAGCAGTTCCCAAAGGACAGAGTATCAGCCCCAGCATTTT	CASSSQRTEYQPQHF
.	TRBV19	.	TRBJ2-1	TGTGCCAGTAGTATAGCCCAGGGTGGGGAGCAGTTCTTC	CASSIAQGGEQFF
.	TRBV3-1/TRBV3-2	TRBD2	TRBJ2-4	TGTGCCAGCAGCCATACCCGGGACTACCGTAACATTCAGTACTTC	CASSHTRDYRNIQYF
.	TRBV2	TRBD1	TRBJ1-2	TGTGCCAGCACCCTCGTCGGGACAGGGTCGGTAGGTGGCTACACCTTC	CASTLVGTGSVGGYTF
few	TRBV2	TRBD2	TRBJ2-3	TGTGCCAGAACGGGACTACGGGCAGATACGCAGTATTTT	CARTGLRADTQYF
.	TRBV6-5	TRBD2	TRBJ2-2	TGTGCCATCCGGTGGACTAGCGGAGTCGGGGAGCTGTTTTTT	CAIRWTSGVGELFF
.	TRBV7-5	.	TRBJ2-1	TGTGCCAGAAGCGGCTATCCGGGACTAGCGGGAGGGCCCTCCTACAATGAGCAGTTCTTC	CARSGYPGLAGGPSYNEQFF
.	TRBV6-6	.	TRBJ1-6	TGTGCCAGCAGTTACAAAACAGGTCTAATAGGACCCCTCCACTTT	CASSYKTGLIGPLHF
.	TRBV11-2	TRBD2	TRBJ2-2	TGTGCCAGCAGCGGCGGGAGTTGGGGCTCCCCCGGGGAGCTGTTTTTT	CASSGGSWGSPGELFF
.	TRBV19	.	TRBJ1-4	TGTGCCAGTAGTATGGCAACAGGGAGTGGCAATGAAAAACTGTTTTTT	CASSMATGSGNEKLFF
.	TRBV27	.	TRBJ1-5	TGTGCCAGCAGTTTATGGGGCAGCAATCAGCCCCAGCATTTT	CASSLWGSNQPQHF
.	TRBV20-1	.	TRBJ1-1	TGCAGTGCTTCGGGGAACACTGAAGCTTTCTTT	CSASGNTEAFF
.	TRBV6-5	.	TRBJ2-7	TGTGCCAGCAGCTACACAGGCTACGAGCAGTACTTC	CASSYTGYEQYF
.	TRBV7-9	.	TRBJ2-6	TGTGCCAGCAGTCAAGGACAGATCAACGTCCTGACTTTC	CASSQGQINVLTF
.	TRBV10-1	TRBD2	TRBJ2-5	TGCGCCACTCTTTCGACTAGCGGACGGGAGACCCAGTACTTC	CATLSTSGRETQYF
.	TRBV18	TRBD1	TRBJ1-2	TGTGCCAGCTCACCAACTGGGACAGGCTTTAGTGGCTACACCTTC	CASSPTGTGFSGYTF
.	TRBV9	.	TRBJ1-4	TGTGCCAGCAGCGTGGGGCCGAATGAAAAACTGTTTTTT	CASSVGPNEKLFF
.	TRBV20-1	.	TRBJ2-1	TGCAGTGCTAGTCGATTTGGCCCAGACAATGAGCAGTTCTTC	CSASRFGPDNEQFF
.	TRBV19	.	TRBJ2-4	TGTGCCAGTAGAGGGCCGGGGAACATTCAGTACTTC	CASRGPGNIQYF
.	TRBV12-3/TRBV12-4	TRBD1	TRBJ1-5	TGTGCCAGCAGTTTGGACAGGGACCAGCCCCAGCATTTT	CASSLDRDQPQHF
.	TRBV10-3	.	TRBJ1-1	TGTGCCATCAGTGAGTCCACGGGTGGTGAAGCTTTCTTT	CAISESTGGEAFF
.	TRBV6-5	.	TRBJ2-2	TGTGCCAGCAGTCCGACTAGGCGGTACACCGGGGAGCTGTTTTTT	CASSPTRRYTGELFF
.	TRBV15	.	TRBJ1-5	TGTGCCACCAGCAGGCAGGGATATAGCAATCAGCCCCAGCATTTT	CATSRQGYSNQPQHF
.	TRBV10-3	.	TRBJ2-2	TGTGCCATCAGTGAGTCGCCGGGAACCGGGGAGCTGTTTTTT	CAISESPGTGELFF
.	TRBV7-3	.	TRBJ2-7	TGTGCCAGCAGCTCTCGAACTCCCAGGGGCATCGACGAGCAGTACTTC	CASSSRTPRGIDEQYF
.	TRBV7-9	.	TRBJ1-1	TGTGCCAGCAGCTTCCCCAGGGGTTACGCTGAAGCTTTCTTT	CASSFPRGYAEAFF
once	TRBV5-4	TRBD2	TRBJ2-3	TGTGCCAGCAGCTTGGCCCCTAGCGGGTTTAGCACAGATACGCAGTATTTT	CASSLAPSGFSTDTQYF
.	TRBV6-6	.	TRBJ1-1	TGTGCCAGCAGTTTTCAGGGTAACACTGAAGCTTTCTTT	CASSFQGNTEAFF
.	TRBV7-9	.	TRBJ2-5	TGTGCCAGCAGCTTAGGAGGTCTGGAGACCCAGTACTTC	CASSLGGLETQYF
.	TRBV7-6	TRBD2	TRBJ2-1	TGTGCCAGCAGCTTAGCTAGCGGGAGGTACAATGAGCAGTTCTTC	CASSLASGRYNEQFF
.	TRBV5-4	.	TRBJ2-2	TGTGCCAGCAGCTTACCCCCAGGGGTCACCGGGGAGCTGTTTTTT	CASSLPPGVTGELFF
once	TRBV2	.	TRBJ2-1	TGTGCCAGCAGTGAAGACGGTCGTCCAATAGGGGAGTTCTTC	CASSEDGRPIGEFF
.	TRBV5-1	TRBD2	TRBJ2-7	TGCGCCAGCAGCTTGGAGACGACAGATGGCGGGAGTTTT	CASSLETTDGGSF
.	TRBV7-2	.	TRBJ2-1	TGTGCCAGCAGCTTAGCGCGAACCTCATACAATGAGCAGTTCTTC	CASSLARTSYNEQFF
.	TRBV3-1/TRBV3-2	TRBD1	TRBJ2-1	TGTGCCAGCAGCCAAGATCCCAGGGGGCTGTACAATGAGCAGTTCTTC	CASSQDPRGLYNEQFF
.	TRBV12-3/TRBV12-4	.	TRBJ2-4	TGTGCCAGCAGGTACATTGGCGGGAACATTCAGTACTTC	CASRYIGGNIQYF
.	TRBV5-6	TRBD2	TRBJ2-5	TGTGCCAGCAGGTTTAGCGGGAGGCAAGAGACCCAGTACTTC	CASRFSGRQETQYF
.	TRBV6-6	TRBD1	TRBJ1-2	TGTGCCAGCAGTTCCGGGACAGGGGGGTCTAGCGGCTACACCTTC	CASSSGTGGSSGYTF
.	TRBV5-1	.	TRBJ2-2	TGCGCCAGCAGCCCCGGGGGACGCGGAGCCCGCACCGGGGAGCTGTTTTTT	CASSPGGRGARTGELFF